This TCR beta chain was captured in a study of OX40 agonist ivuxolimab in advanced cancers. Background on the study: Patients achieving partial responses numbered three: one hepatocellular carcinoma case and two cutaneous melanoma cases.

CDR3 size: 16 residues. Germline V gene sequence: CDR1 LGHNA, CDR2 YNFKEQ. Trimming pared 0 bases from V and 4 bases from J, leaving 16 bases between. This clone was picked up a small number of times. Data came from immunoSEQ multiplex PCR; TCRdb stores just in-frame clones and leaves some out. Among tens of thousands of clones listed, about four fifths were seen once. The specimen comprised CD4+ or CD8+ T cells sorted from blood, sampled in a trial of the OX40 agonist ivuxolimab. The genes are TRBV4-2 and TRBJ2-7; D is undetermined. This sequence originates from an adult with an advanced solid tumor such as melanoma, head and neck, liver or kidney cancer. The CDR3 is CASSQDWAGYRYEQYF. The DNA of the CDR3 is TGTGCCAGCAGCCAAGACTGGGCAGGTTACCGGTACGAGCAGTACTTC.